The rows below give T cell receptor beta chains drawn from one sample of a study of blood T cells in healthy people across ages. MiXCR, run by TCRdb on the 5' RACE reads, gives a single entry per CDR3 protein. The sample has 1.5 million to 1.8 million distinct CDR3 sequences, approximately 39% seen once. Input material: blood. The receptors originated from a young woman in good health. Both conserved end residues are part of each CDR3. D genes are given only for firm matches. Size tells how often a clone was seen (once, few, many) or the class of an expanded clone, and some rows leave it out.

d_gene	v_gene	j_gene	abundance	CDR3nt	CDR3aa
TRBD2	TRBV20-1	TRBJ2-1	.	TGCAGTGCCTCACTAGCGGGACTTCGTTTCGATGAGCAGTTCTTC	CSASLAGLRFDEQFF
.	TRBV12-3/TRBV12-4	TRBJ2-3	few	TGTGCCAGCAGATCCCAACAGGGAAACGCAGATACGCAGTATTTT	CASRSQQGNADTQYF
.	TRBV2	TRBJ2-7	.	TGTGCCAGCAGCGTCCGGGAGTACGAGCAGTACTTC	CASSVREYEQYF
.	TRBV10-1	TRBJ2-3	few	TGCGCCAGCAGTGAGACAGGGACCTTCACAGATACGCAGTATTTT	CASSETGTFTDTQYF
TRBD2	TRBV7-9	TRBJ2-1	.	TGTGCCAGCAGCGGGGCTAGCGGGGTCCAATACAATGAGCAGTTCTTC	CASSGASGVQYNEQFF
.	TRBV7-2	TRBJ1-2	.	TGTGCCAGCAGCCAAGCACCGGCTTATGGCTACACCTTC	CASSQAPAYGYTF
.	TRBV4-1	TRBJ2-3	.	TGCGCCAGCAGCCAAAGAGGGGCAGATACAGATACGCAGTATTTT	CASSQRGADTDTQYF
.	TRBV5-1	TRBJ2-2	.	TGCGCCAGCAGCTTAGGTAGCGGAGACACCGGGGAGCTGTTTTTT	CASSLGSGDTGELFF
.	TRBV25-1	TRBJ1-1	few	TGTGCCAGTCTAGAGGGGGCTGAAGCTTTCTTT	CASLEGAEAFF
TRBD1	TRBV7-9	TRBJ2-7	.	TGTGCCAGCAGCTTACCTCAGGGACAGTCTTACGAGCAGTACTTC	CASSLPQGQSYEQYF